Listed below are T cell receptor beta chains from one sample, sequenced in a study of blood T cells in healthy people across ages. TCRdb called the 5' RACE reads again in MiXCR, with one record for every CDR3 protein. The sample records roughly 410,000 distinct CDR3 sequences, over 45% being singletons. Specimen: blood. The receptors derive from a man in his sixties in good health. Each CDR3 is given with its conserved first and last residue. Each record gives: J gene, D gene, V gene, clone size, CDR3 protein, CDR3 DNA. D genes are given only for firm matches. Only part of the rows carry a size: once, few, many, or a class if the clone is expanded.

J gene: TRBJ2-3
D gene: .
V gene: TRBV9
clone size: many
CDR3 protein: CASSTASAFTDTQYF
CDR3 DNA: TGTGCCAGCAGCACTGCTAGCGCTTTCACAGATACGCAGTATTTT

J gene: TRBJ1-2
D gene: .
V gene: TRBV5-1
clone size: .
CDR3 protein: CASSGGVLGDGYTF
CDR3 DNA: TGCGCCAGCAGTGGAGGGGTTCTAGGGGATGGCTACACCTTC

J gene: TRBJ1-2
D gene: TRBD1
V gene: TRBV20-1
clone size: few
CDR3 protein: CSGGGAGYGYTF
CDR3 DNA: TGCAGTGGAGGGGGCGCTGGCTATGGCTACACCTTC

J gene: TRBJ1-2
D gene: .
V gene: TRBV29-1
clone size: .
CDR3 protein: CSAEGGSYGYTF
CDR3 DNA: TGCAGCGCTGAGGGTGGTTCCTATGGCTACACCTTC

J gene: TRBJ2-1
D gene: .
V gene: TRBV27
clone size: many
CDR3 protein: CASTQSRAQSSYNEQFF
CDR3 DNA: TGTGCCAGCACACAATCGAGGGCCCAGAGCTCCTACAATGAGCAGTTCTTC

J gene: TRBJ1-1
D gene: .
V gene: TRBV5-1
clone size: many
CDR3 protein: CASSLFMNTEAFF
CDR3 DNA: TGCGCCAGCAGCTTGTTCATGAACACTGAAGCTTTCTTT

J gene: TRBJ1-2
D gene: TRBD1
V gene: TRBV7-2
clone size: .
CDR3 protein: CASSASSTGLYGYTF
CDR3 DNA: TGTGCCAGCAGCGCATCCTCGACAGGGTTGTACGGCTACACCTTC

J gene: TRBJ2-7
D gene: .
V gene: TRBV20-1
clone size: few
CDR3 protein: CSARAYDHGNEQYF
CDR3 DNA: TGCAGTGCTAGAGCCTATGACCACGGCAATGAGCAGTACTTC

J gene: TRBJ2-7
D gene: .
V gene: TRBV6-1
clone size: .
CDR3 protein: CASSPLGGLSYNEQYF
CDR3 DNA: TGTGCCAGCAGTCCCCTCGGGGGGCTCTCCTACAATGAGCAGTACTTC

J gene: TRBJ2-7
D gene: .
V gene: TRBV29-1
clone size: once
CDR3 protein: CSVDNNEQYF
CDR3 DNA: TGCAGCGTTGACAACAATGAGCAGTACTTC

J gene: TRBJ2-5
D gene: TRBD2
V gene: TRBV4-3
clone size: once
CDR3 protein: CASGQGAGVEETQYF
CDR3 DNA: TGCGCCAGCGGCCAAGGAGCGGGGGTGGAGGAGACCCAGTACTTC

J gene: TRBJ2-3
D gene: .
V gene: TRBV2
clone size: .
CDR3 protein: CASSQQGGSTDAQYF
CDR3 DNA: TGTGCCAGCAGCCAACAGGGGGGGAGCACAGATGCGCAGTATTTT

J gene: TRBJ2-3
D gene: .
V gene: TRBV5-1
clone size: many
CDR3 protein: CASSLARGRGDTQYF
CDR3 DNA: TGCGCCAGCAGCTTGGCTCGTGGGAGAGGCGATACGCAGTATTTT

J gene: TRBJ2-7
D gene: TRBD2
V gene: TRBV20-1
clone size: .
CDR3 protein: CSARRTSSYEQYF
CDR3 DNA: TGCAGTGCTCGCCGGACTAGCAGCTACGAGCAGTACTTC

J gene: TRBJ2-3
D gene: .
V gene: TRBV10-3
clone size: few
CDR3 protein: CAISEKGRVDTQYF
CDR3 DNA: TGTGCCATCAGTGAGAAGGGTCGAGTAGATACGCAGTATTTT

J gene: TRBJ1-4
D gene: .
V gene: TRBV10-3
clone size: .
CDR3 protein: CAISPRPGPQEKLFF
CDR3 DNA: TGTGCCATCAGTCCCCGGCCCGGGCCACAGGAAAAACTGTTTTTT

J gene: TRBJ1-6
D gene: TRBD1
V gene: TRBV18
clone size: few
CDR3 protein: CASSPDRANSPLHF
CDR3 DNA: TGTGCCAGCTCACCGGACAGGGCGAATTCACCCCTCCACTTT

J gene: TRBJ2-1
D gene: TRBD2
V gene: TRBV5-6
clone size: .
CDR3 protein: CASSGVAGENEQFF
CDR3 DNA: TGTGCCAGCAGCGGGGTAGCGGGAGAGAATGAGCAGTTCTTC

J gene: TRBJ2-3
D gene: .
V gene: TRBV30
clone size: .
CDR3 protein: CAWNPLTLSSSTDTQYF
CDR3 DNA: TGTGCCTGGAACCCCCTGACCCTATCTAGCAGCACAGATACGCAGTATTTT

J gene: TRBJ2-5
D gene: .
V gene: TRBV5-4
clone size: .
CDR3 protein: CASSLTSLRETQYF
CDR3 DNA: TGTGCCAGCAGCCTGACATCCCTAAGGGAGACCCAGTACTTC

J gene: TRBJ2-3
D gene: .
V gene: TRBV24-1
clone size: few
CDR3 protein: CATNEGPGDTQYF
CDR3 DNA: TGTGCCACCAATGAGGGCCCGGGGGATACGCAGTATTTT

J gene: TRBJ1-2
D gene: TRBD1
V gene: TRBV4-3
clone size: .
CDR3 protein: CASSRLLGQEGYGYTF
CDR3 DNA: TGCGCCAGCAGCCGCCTACTCGGACAGGAGGGATATGGCTACACCTTC

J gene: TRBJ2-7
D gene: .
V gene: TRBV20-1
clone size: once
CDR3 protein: CSARPSGQKAEQYF
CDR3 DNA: TGCAGTGCTCGTCCCTCGGGGCAAAAGGCCGAGCAGTACTTC

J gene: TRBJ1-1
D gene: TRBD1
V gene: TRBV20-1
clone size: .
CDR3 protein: CSVHRGSTTEAFF
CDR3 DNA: TGCAGTGTTCACAGGGGAAGTACTACTGAAGCTTTCTTT

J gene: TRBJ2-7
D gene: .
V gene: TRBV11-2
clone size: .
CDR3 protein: CASSLNSATYEQYF
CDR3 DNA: TGTGCCAGCAGCTTAAACAGCGCAACCTACGAGCAGTACTTC

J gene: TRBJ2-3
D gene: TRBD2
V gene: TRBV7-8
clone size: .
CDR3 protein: CASSLGGTSGRAYF
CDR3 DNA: TGTGCCAGCAGCTTAGGAGGGACTAGCGGGAGGGCGTATTTT

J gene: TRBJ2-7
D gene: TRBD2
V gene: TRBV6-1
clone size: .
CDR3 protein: CAIQRTSGAYEQYF
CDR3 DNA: TGTGCCATCCAAAGGACTAGCGGGGCCTACGAGCAGTACTTC

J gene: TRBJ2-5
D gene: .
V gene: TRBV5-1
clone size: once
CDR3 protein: CASSLARPELETQYF
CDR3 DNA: TGCGCCAGCAGCTTGGCTAGGCCGGAATTAGAGACCCAGTACTTC

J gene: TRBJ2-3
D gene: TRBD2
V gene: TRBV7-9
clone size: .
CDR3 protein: CASSSTSGTGDTQYF
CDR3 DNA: TGTGCCAGCAGCTCTACTAGCGGGACCGGAGATACGCAGTATTTT

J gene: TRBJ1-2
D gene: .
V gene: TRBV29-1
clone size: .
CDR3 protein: CSAGKDTNYGYTF
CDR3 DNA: TGCAGCGCCGGAAAGGACACCAACTATGGCTACACCTTC

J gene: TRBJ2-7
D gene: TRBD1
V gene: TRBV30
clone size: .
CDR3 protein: CAWRPGDRVFYEQYF
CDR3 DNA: TGTGCCTGGAGGCCCGGTGACAGGGTGTTCTACGAGCAGTACTTC

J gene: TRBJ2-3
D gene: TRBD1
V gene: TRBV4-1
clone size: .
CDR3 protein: CASSQAGQDTDTQYF
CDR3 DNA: TGCGCCAGCAGCCAAGCCGGACAGGACACAGATACGCAGTATTTT

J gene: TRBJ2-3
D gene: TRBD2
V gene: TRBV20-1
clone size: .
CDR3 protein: CSARAGGRNTQYF
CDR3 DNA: TGCAGTGCTAGGGCGGGGGGGAGGAATACGCAGTATTTT

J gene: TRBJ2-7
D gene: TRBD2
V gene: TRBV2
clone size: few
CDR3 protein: CATSTPGGRAREQYF
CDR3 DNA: TGTGCCACCTCAACACCGGGCGGGAGGGCGCGCGAGCAGTACTTC

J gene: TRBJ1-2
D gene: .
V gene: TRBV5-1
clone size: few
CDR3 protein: CASRGTNYGYTF
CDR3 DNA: TGCGCCAGCAGGGGGACTAACTATGGCTACACCTTC

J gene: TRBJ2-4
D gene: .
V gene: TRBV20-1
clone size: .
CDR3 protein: CSGEGAWGNIQYF
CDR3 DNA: TGCAGTGGAGAAGGGGCTTGGGGAAACATTCAGTACTTC

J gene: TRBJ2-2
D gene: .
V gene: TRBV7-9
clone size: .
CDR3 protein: CASSLATSTGELFF
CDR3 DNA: TGTGCCAGCAGCTTAGCCACTAGTACCGGGGAGCTGTTTTTT

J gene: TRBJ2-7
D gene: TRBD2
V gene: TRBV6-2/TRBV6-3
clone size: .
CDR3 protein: CASSYSFPSGTSGSYEQYF
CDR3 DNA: TGTGCCAGCAGTTACTCGTTTCCCAGCGGGACTAGCGGGAGTTACGAGCAGTACTTC

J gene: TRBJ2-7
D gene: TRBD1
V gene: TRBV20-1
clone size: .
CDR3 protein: CSAPGQGPYEQYF
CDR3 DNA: TGCAGTGCTCCCGGACAGGGCCCTTACGAGCAGTACTTC

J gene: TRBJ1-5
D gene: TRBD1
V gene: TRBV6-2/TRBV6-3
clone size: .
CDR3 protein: CASGGTGVGNRPQHF
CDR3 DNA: TGTGCCAGCGGAGGGACAGGGGTCGGCAATCGGCCCCAGCATTTT

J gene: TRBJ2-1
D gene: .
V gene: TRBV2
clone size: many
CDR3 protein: CASSVQLVDEQFF
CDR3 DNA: TGTGCCAGCAGTGTTCAGCTAGTTGATGAGCAGTTCTTC

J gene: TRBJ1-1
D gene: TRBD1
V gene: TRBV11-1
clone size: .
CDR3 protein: CASSLTGRPNTEAFF
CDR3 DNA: TGTGCCAGCAGCCTGACAGGGCGGCCGAACACTGAAGCTTTCTTT

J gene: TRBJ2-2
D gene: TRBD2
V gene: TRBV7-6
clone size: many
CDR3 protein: CASSSHLAGGLPGELFF
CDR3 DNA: TGTGCCAGCAGCTCGCACCTAGCGGGGGGGCTACCCGGGGAGCTGTTTTTT

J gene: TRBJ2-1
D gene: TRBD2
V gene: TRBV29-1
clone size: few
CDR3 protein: CSVALAANNEQFF
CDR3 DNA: TGCAGCGTTGCCCTAGCGGCTAACAATGAGCAGTTCTTC

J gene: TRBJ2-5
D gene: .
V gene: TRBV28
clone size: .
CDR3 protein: CASSAERGTQYF
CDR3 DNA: TGTGCCAGCAGTGCCGAACGGGGGACCCAGTACTTC

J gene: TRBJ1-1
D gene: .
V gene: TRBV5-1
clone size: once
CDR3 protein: CASSPGGVSEAFF
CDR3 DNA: TGCGCCAGCAGCCCCGGGGGGGTGTCTGAAGCTTTCTTT

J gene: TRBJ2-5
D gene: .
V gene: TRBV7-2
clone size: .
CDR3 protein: CASSPTPRLTQYF
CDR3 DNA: TGTGCCAGCAGCCCTACACCCAGACTGACCCAGTACTTC

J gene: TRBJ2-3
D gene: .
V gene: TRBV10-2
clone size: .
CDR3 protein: CASSESTGVGDTQYF
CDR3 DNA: TGCGCCAGCAGTGAGTCGACAGGCGTAGGAGATACGCAGTATTTT

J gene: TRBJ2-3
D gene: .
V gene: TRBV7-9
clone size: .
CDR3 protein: CASSPWPDTQYF
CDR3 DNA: TGTGCCAGCAGCCCCTGGCCAGATACGCAGTATTTT

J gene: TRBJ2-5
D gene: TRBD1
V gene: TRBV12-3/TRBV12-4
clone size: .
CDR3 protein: CASIMGQQETQYF
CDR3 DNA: TGTGCCAGCATCATGGGACAGCAAGAGACCCAGTACTTC

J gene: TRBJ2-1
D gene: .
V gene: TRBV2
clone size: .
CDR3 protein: CASSGTALSSYNEQFF
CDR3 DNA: TGTGCCAGCAGTGGGACAGCGCTCAGCTCCTACAATGAGCAGTTCTTC

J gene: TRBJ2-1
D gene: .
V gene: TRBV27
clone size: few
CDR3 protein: CASSLQGENEQFF
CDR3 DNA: TGTGCCAGCAGTTTACAGGGAGAGAATGAGCAGTTCTTC

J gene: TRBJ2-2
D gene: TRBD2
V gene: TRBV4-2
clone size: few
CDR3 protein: CASSQATSGALIGELFF
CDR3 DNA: TGTGCCAGCAGCCAAGCGACTAGCGGGGCCCTGATCGGGGAGCTGTTTTTT

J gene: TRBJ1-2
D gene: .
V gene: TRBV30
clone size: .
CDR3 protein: CAWSPTGLINYGYTF
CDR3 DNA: TGTGCCTGGAGCCCCACAGGATTAATTAACTATGGCTACACCTTC

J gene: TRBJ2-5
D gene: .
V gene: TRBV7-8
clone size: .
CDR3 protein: CASSLVGSGWGTETQYF
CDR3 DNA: TGTGCCAGCAGCTTAGTAGGCAGCGGCTGGGGGACAGAGACCCAGTACTTC

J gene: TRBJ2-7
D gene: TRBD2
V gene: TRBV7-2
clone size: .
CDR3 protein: CASSSGTSGRDREQYF
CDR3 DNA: TGTGCCAGCAGCTCAGGGACTAGCGGGAGGGATCGCGAGCAGTACTTC

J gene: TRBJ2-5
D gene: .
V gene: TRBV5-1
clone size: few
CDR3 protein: CASSLGSQETQYF
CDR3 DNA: TGCGCCAGCAGCCTGGGCAGCCAAGAGACCCAGTACTTC